This T cell receptor (beta chain) was recovered during a study of cytomegalovirus exposure and HLA in healthy donors. Turning to the study itself: A previous analysis identified 117 million unique TCR beta sequences derived from roughly 180 million T cells. 81% of roughly 430 genotyped donors fell in the Caucasian-associated ancestry cluster.

As regards this clone: Its antigen is unidentified.

Points from the study as a whole: Later analysis found that TCR beta chains associated with HLA were more clonally expanded than other, equally common chains. Association with HLA alleles at 0.05 false discovery rate was found for approximately 18,000 TCR beta sequences in a later analysis.

The study ran its PCR with 60 Vbeta and 13 Jbeta primers. Measured with immunoSEQ multiplex PCR; TCRdb has only the in-frame clones, and not every one. The data show roughly 38,000 clones, 90% seen once. Germline values: CDR1 MGHRA, CDR2 YSYEKL. The CDR3 sequence is 17 residues long. The V end lost 3 bases, the J end lost 1 base, and 18 bases lay between the germline ends. What was sequenced was PBMCs. This chain joins TRBV4-1 and TRBJ1-1; maybe TRBD1 (5 bases). This sequence was found in a woman in her late teens or twenties in good health and CMV-seronegative. The CDR3 sequence: CASSHLGQGGPNTEAFF. The CDR3 DNA is TGCGCCAGCAGCCACCTGGGGCAGGGAGGCCCGAACACTGAAGCTTTCTTT.